The 22 T cell receptor beta chains below all came from one sample that was sequenced in a study of T cell responses to AZD1222 COVID-19 vaccine. TCRdb keeps only in-frame clones here, not all; method: immunoSEQ multiplex PCR. The sample includes 95,000 to 150,000 clones, roughly 90% of them seen just once. Sequencing was performed on peripheral blood, taken on day 0 of AZD1222 vaccination. The source of these receptors is an adult in good health.

V gene TRBV4-1 combines with J gene TRBJ2-1, with a tentative D call TRBD1 (7 bases). The CDR3 is 18 residues long. The germline CDR1 and CDR2 sequences are MGHRA and YSYEKL. Trimming removed 0 bases from V and 10 bases from J, with 25 bases in between. DNA of the CDR3: TGCGCCAGCAGCCAAGATGGGGGTAAGCGGAGGGGGCTTTGGGAGCAGTTCTTC. Its translation is CASSQDGGKRRGLWEQFF.

This chain joins TRBV30 and TRBJ2-1; D remains unclear. CDR3 length: 11 amino acids. CDR1 is GTSNPN and CDR2 is SVGIG in the germline V gene (reference sequence). Trimming cost V 2 bases and J 10 bases, with 9 bases left between them. The CDR3 reads CAWSTADEQFF. In DNA form, the CDR3 reads TGTGCCTGGAGTACGGCGGACGAGCAGTTCTTC. The variable domain in full, with the rest retrieved from reference TRBV30 and TRBJ2-1, is SQTIHQWPATLVQPVGSPLSLECTVEGTSNPNLYWYRQAAGRGLQLLFYSVGIGQISSEVPQNLSASRPQDRQFILSSKKLLLSDSGFYLCAWSTADEQFFGPGTRLTVL.

This clone was recorded only once. This chain connects TRBV2 to TRBJ2-1, with D possibly matching TRBD1 (5 bases). Germline CDR1 is SNHLY and CDR2 is FYNNEI. V was shortened by 6 bases and J by 6 bases, with 9 bases between the two germline ends. This CDR3 comprises 12 residues. The CDR3 DNA sequence: TGTGCCAGCAGCGCAGGGCCCAATGAGCAGTTCTTC. Its translation is CASSAGPNEQFF.

The chain is built from TRBV5-1 and TRBJ1-4; D perhaps matches TRBD1 (6 bases). The CDR3 is made up of 15 amino acids. The V gene's germline CDR1 is SGHRS and CDR2 YFSETQ. The V end lost 3 bases, the J end lost 5 bases, and 14 bases lay between the germline ends. The CDR3 is CASSSVRGANEKLFF. CDR3 sequence (DNA): TGCGCCAGCAGCTCCGTTCGGGGGGCAAATGAAAAACTGTTTTTT.

The V call is TRBV7-8, the J call TRBJ2-7; TRBD1 or TRBD2 may be the D gene (5 bases each). V was pared by 1 base and J by 6 bases, with 10 bases between. Germline CDR1 is SGHVS and CDR2 is FQNEAQ. The CDR3 length is 13 residues. This CDR3 is CASSLEGAGEQYF. In DNA form, the CDR3 reads TGTGCCAGCAGCTTAGAAGGGGCGGGCGAGCAGTACTTC. Combining the CDR3 with reference TRBV7-8 and TRBJ2-7 gives the whole variable domain GAGVSQSPRYKVAKRGQDVALRCDPISGHVSLFWYQQALGQGPEFLTYFQNEAQLDKSGLPSDRFFAERPEGSVSTLKIQRTQQEDSAVYLCASSLEGAGEQYFGPGTRLTVT.

This clone was recorded only once. This chain joins TRBV10-3 and TRBJ2-1; 13 bases agree with TRBD2. This CDR3 has 16 amino acids. The germline CDR1 and CDR2 sequences are ENHRY and SYGVKD. The V and J ends lost 4 bases and 5 bases, in that order; junction bases with no gene match: 5. CDR3 sequence reads: CAISGTSGSPNNEQFF. The CDR3 DNA is TGTGCCATCAGTGGGACTAGCGGGAGTCCCAACAATGAGCAGTTCTTC.

The V and J genes are TRBV5-4 and TRBJ2-1, with 7 bases fitting TRBD1. There are 13 residues in the CDR3. In germline, CDR1 is SGHNT, CDR2 YYREEE (reference sequence). Unmatched junction bases numbered 1, after V lost 4 bases and J lost 3 bases. The CDR3 DNA is TGTGCCAGCAGCCGGGACAGCTACAATGAGCAGTTCTTC. It encodes CASSRDSYNEQFF.

The chain carries TRBV7-9 and TRBJ1-6; 9 bases are a match to TRBD1. Trimming at V came to 5 bases and at J to 7 bases, leaving 3 bases not matched to a gene. Germline V gene lookup returns CDR1 SEHNR and CDR2 FQNEAQ (reference sequence). The CDR3 is 14 residues long. DNA for the CDR3: TGTGCCAGCAGCACAGGGACAGGGAATTCACCCCTCCACTTT. This sequence encodes CASSTGTGNSPLHF.

The chain combines TRBV30 with TRBJ1-3; no firm D call. The germline V gene has CDR1 GTSNPN and CDR2 SVGIG (reference sequence). The CDR3 is 17 amino acids. The V gene lost 1 base and the J gene lost 2 bases, with 18 bases spanning the gap. CDR3 coding DNA: TGTGCCTGGAGTGACCCCACAAGGGCCCCGCCTGGAAACACCATATATTTT. This encodes CAWSDPTRAPPGNTIYF.

The chain uses TRBV5-5 and TRBJ1-2, with D possibly matching TRBD1 (5 bases). Germline-derived CDR1 and CDR2 are SGHKS and YYEKEE (reference sequence). The ends were cut back, 2 bases at V and 0 bases at J, with 14 bases in the middle. The CDR3 has 16 residues. CDR3 sequence reads: CASSFQGTAANYGYTF. The CDR3 DNA reads TGTGCCAGCAGCTTTCAAGGGACTGCTGCTAACTATGGCTACACCTTC.

This clone was recorded once. The V and J genes are TRBV19 and TRBJ2-4; weak D call: TRBD1 (5 bases). Trimming stripped 6 bases from V and 0 bases from J, with 15 bases between. Germline V lookup: CDR1 LNHDA, CDR2 SQIVND (reference sequence). The CDR3 runs to 16 residues. The DNA for the CDR3 is TGTGCCAGTAGCCCCACTTGGGGCCTAGCCAAAAACATTCAGTACTTC. This translates into CASSPTWGLAKNIQYF. Based on the CDR3 plus reference TRBV19 and TRBJ2-4, the full variable domain is DGGITQSPKYLFRKEGQNVTLSCEQNLNHDAMYWYRQDPGQGLRLIYYSQIVNDFQKGDIAEGYSVSREKKESFPLTVTSAQKNPTAFYLCASSPTWGLAKNIQYFGAGTRLSVL.

The chain links TRBV24-1 to TRBJ2-2, with 8 bases lining up with TRBD1. CDR3 size: 17 residues. Unmatched junction bases numbered 4, after V lost 2 bases and J lost 0 bases. Germline loops: CDR1 KGHDR, CDR2 SFDVKD. The CDR3 is CATSDSGQGPNTGELFF. The CDR3 bases are TGTGCCACCAGTGATTCCGGACAGGGCCCGAACACCGGGGAGCTGTTTTTT.

The chain combines TRBV5-6 with TRBJ1-4; maybe TRBD1 (5 bases). V lost 1 base and J lost 7, with 14 bases in between. The CDR3 runs 15 residues. The germline CDR1 and CDR2 sequences are SGHDT and YYEEEE. CDR3 DNA sequence: TGTGCCAGCAGCTTGAAACAGTGGGGCGGTGAAAAACTGTTTTTT. Its translation: CASSLKQWGGEKLFF.

The chain's CDR3 is CASSRTSGPYNEQFF. The CDR3, as DNA: TGTGCCAGCAGCAGAACTAGCGGACCCTACAATGAGCAGTTCTTC. This chain joins TRBV7-2 and TRBJ2-1, with 8 positions matching TRBD2. Germline CDR1 reads SGHTA; CDR2 reads FQGNSA. Trimming at V came to 5 bases and at J to 2 bases, leaving 5 bases not matched to a gene. This CDR3 contains 15 residues.

The chain recombines TRBV11-2 with TRBJ1-1; D is ambiguous. This CDR3 has 14 amino acids. Trimming removed 2 bases from V and 1 base from J, with 8 bases in between. Germline CDR1 and CDR2: SGHAT and FQNNGV. The CDR3 loop is CASSLFSPNTEAFF. DNA of the CDR3: TGTGCCAGCAGCTTATTCAGTCCGAACACTGAAGCTTTCTTT.

The chain has TRBV11-1 and TRBJ2-1; 8 bases match TRBD1. Germline-derived CDR1 and CDR2 are SGHAT and FQDESV (reference sequence). With V trimmed by 4 bases and J by 0 bases, 2 bases remained unmatched. There are 15 residues in the CDR3. CDR3 sequence: CASSSTGGSYNEQFF. The CDR3 DNA reads as TGTGCCAGCAGCTCCACAGGGGGCTCCTACAATGAGCAGTTCTTC.

This chain connects TRBV4-1 to TRBJ2-1; a possible D gene is TRBD1 (6 bases). V shed 4 bases and J shed 5 bases, with 12 bases lying between them. CDR3 length: 14 amino acids. CDR1 is MGHRA, CDR2 YSYEKL, per germline. The CDR3: CASSLGQGNNEQFF. Written as DNA, the CDR3 is TGCGCCAGCAGCCTCGGCCAGGGGAACAATGAGCAGTTCTTC.

V usage is TRBV28 and J usage is TRBJ2-1; TRBD2 matches 7 bases. This CDR3 spans 15 amino acids. Germline CDR1 MDHEN, CDR2 SYDVKM. Trimming at V came to 3 bases and at J to 2 bases, leaving 4 bases not matched to a gene. CDR3 loop: CASSLGGDPYNEQFF. The DNA of the CDR3 is TGTGCCAGCAGTTTGGGAGGGGACCCCTACAATGAGCAGTTCTTC.

CDR3 region: CASSARAVNSPLHF. The DNA for the CDR3 is TGTGCCAGCAGCGCCCGGGCCGTAAATTCACCCCTCCACTTT. The chain links TRBV7-9 to TRBJ1-6; no reliable D call. V was cut by 5 bases and J by 7 bases, with 12 bases left in between. Germline lookup yields CDR1 SEHNR and CDR2 FQNEAQ (reference sequence). This CDR3 is 14 amino acids long. Supplemented by reference TRBV7-9 and TRBJ1-6, the full variable domain reads DTGVSQNPRHKITKRGQNVTFRCDPISEHNRLYWYRQTLGQGPEFLTYFQNEAQLEKSRLLSDRFSAERPKGSFSTLEIQRTEQGDSAMYLCASSARAVNSPLHFGNGTRLTVT.

This chain links TRBV14 with TRBJ2-1; unclear D gene. Germline assignment: CDR1 SGHDN and CDR2 FVKESK. The CDR3 covers 14 residues. Trimming shortened V by 3 bases and J by 4 bases, and 10 bases separated the two germline ends. In DNA, the CDR3 is TGTGCCAGCAGCCAGGTCTGGGCTTACAATGAGCAGTTCTTC. Translated: CASSQVWAYNEQFF.

The J gene is TRBJ1-3, the V gene TRBV6-6; D remains unclear. CDR3 length equals 15 residues. The V gene's germline CDR1 is MNHNY and CDR2 SVGAGI (reference sequence). V was shortened by 2 bases and J by 0 bases, with 8 bases between the two germline ends. CDR3 residues: CASSYADPSGNTIYF. The CDR3 DNA reads as TGTGCCAGCAGTTACGCTGACCCCTCTGGAAACACCATATATTTT.

This chain links TRBV15 with TRBJ1-5; D not certain. V lost 7 bases to trimming and J lost 3 bases, with 10 bases between them. The germline CDR1 and CDR2 sequences are LNHNV and YYDKDF (reference sequence). This CDR3 has 13 amino acids. As DNA, the CDR3 is TGTGCCACCAACAACATAGACAATCAGCCCCAGCATTTT. Protein sequence: CATNNIDNQPQHF.